The subject of this entry is one T cell receptor (beta chain). This receptor's antigen is unknown. Base quality data are lacking; no much larger clone is found one base away. Deletion took 1 base off V and 4 bases off J, with a span of 9 bases between the germline ends. CDR1 and CDR2, per the germline V gene (reference sequence), are SGHNT and YYREEE. The CDR3 covers 14 residues, taking in both the cysteine and the phenylalanine. The sequence is cut down to CDR3 DNA, 42 bases in frame from base 1. In total, 630 or so healthy bone marrow donors made up the cohort. All cohort members were sampled while nominally healthy, although unrecorded immune exposures were likely present. The donor tested CMV seronegative and was one of the 352 seronegative cohort members. Each donor provided a peripheral blood sample, and peripheral blood mononuclear cells were used for TCR beta sequencing. Genomic DNA was extracted from the blood cell samples with the Qiagen DNeasy Blood Extraction Kit.

The entry originates in a study of cytomegalovirus exposure and HLA in healthy donors (TCRdb year 2017). With respect to the entire study: An earlier analysis of roughly 500 of the donors reported 250 to 300 Gb of sequence data and 100 million to 130 million unique TCR beta sequences from about 179 million T cells. An early release that covered around 590 HLA-typed donors contained about 300 gigabases of sequencing data and 65 million to 100 million unique TCR sequences. The genetic ancestry cluster associated with self-reported Caucasian donors included about 84% of the roughly 400 genotyped donors. The study was designed to test whether signatures of past pathogen exposure could be identified by cataloging public T cell receptors. Using immunosequencing, the study profiled T cell repertoires from around 680 subjects and related those repertoires to cytomegalovirus serostatus. Besides the first cohort of around 670 subjects, a separate validation cohort made up of over 100 different subjects was used. To predict cytomegalovirus infection status, the study combined high-throughput TCR immunosequencing, statistical association of individual TCRs with disease status, and machine learning. To study patterns of TCR occurrence, a later analysis re-analyzed previously published TCR beta repertoires from several hundred donors and added high-resolution HLA genotyping. Rather than using new phenotypic data, the later analysis identified candidate immune exposures from TCR beta sequences and from how often those sequences occurred across donors. An earlier analysis of around 540 of the donors applied high-throughput TCR beta sequencing to assess whether each TCR beta V gene segment acted as functional or pseudogenic. Donor age, sex, ethnicity and CMV serostatus were compiled together with the repertoire data. A later genetic analysis used genome-wide SNP genotypes for about 65% of the 666 donors, treating that subset as a discovery cohort. Every repertoire in the discovery cohort had been generated on one and the same sequencing platform. Class I and class II HLA loci were covered by the typing at four-digit resolution. The number of typed donors differed by locus: about 629-630 for A, B, C, DRB1 and DQB1; approximately 540 for DQA1; about 600 for DPA1; and around 490 for DPB1. Roughly five DR-DQ haplotypes were handled as single units for association and clustering because linkage in the cohort was strong. Among some 400 genotyped donors of the cohort, an average of approximately 240,000 unique TCR beta nucleotide sequences was sequenced per donor, of which about 19% were non-productive. The investigation overall reported the following: Because some donors lacked HLA typing at each locus, the association tests relied only on the typed subset. According to the authors, the approach could potentially be generalized to other disease states and immunological phenotypes. In an earlier analysis of under 600 of the donors, most TCR beta V segments were observed in productive rearrangements about 87% or about 30% of the time, broadly matching IMGT annotations. A cluster of highly shared sequence variants was judged likely to be a technical artifact of the sequencing pipeline. Only TCR beta chains were sequenced in this cohort, and the absence of alpha or paired-chain data limited detectable features. Across donors, most TCR sequences were observed very rarely, whereas some public TCRs were present in many individuals. In a later analysis, the rate of TCR association differed among HLA loci, with DRB1 alleles having the most associated TCRs and HLA-C alleles having the fewest. In vitro tests confirmed that a few of the cytomegalovirus-associated TCR beta chains recognize cytomegalovirus antigens. A total of 150 to 200 TCR beta chains were listed by the study as associated with cytomegalovirus. Because the 87-base-pair reads could not distinguish some IMGT-functional V segments, including TRBV6-2 and TRBV6-3, those segments were excluded. Because counts were too low, about 18 rarely observed V segments, including chromosome 9 orphons, were excluded from the earlier analysis of 587 of the donors. A later genetic analysis reported fewer N-insertions in productive TCRs among donors in an Asian-associated ancestry cluster than the approximately 670-donor mean. In a later analysis, some 18,000 TCR beta sequences were associated with specific HLA alleles at a false discovery rate of 0.05. Presence/absence analyses assumed roughly uniform sequencing depth across donors, an assumption that may not hold. A later analysis found that most CMV-associated TCR beta chains appeared HLA-restricted, with HLA associations seemingly driven largely by CMV exposure. In a later analysis, several top co-occurrence clusters were reported to appear linked to parvovirus B19, influenza, CMV and Epstein-Barr virus. Linkage disequilibrium might explain the correlated functional status among segregating V segments, but an unknown experimental factor could not be ruled out. In a later analysis, HLA-associated TCR beta chains were found to be more clonally expanded and to have lower generation probabilities than equally common non-associated chains. The only immune exposure information available for the cohort was CMV serostatus. V-gene and J-gene trimming of TCR beta chains was associated with a missense DCLRE1C variant in a later genetic analysis, and the association was replicated in an independent cohort. A further reported finding was that TCR beta sequences accurately predicted the HLA-A and HLA-B alleles for most subjects in the first cohort. Strong co-occurrence of HLA alleles, especially DR and DQ, made assigning TCR associations to individual alleles difficult. In both the original and validation cohorts, the classifier was reported to diagnose cytomegalovirus status with high specificity and sensitivity.

Library preparation employed the immunoSEQ multiplex PCR assay. For the multiplex PCR, a mixture combining 60 forward primers for TCR Vbeta segments and 13 reverse primers for TCR Jbeta segments was used. The CDR3 region of rearranged TCR beta genes was amplified from genomic DNA by a multiplex PCR assay. Amplified TCR beta libraries were sequenced as 87-base-pair reads on the Illumina HiSeq System. On the authors' methods: A later analysis tallied roughly 80 million unique TCR beta chains across the roughly 610 repertoires, and around 10 million of those chains were shared by two or more donors. Raw reads were error-corrected and collapsed into unique sequences with a nearest-neighbor algorithm that merged closely related sequences to remove PCR and sequencing errors. Alignment of CDR3 sequences to IMGT reference sequences was used to assign V, D and J gene segments. For a sequence to be retained, a match of at least six nucleotides was required to both a V gene segment and a J gene segment. Rearrangements were called productive when the CDR3 lacked stop codons and stayed in frame with V and J; all others were non-productive. Following IMGT convention, CDR3 was defined as the stretch from the second conserved V-encoded cysteine to the conserved J-encoded phenylalanine. In an earlier analysis of 550 to 650 of the donors, sequences lacking an unambiguous match to a single V gene segment were excluded. An earlier analysis of 587 of the donors called V segments functional above 56.7% productive rearrangements and segregating when the between-donor standard deviation exceeded 5%. A statistical classification framework was built for diagnosing cytomegalovirus status from the catalog of TCR beta chain sequences. In a later analysis, V and J genes were assigned by comparing TCR nucleotide sequences against IMGT/GENE-DB human TR gene sequences. Using the TCRdist pipeline, a later analysis assigned CDR3 sequences along with most-parsimonious VDJ recombination scenarios. A later analysis defined each TCR beta chain by its CDR3 amino acid sequence plus V-gene family, and excluded reads lacking a unique V-gene family. A later analysis removed over 500 highly shared, low-generation-probability nucleotide sequences to deal with suspected cross-contamination and a sequencing artifact. For each public chain, a later analysis derived a clonal expansion index from normalized ranks of inferred template counts within each repertoire. In a later analysis, generation probabilities were computed using a VDJ recombination model fitted to out-of-frame rearrangements, and the results were checked against IGoR. In a later analysis, TCR-TCR, TCR-HLA and TCR-CMV co-occurrence was scored with hypergeometric tests, and a repertoire-size bias correction was applied to TCR pairs. A later analysis estimated false discovery rates by permuting HLA or CMV assignments 20 times. In a later analysis, co-occurring TCRs were grouped using DBSCAN, with TCRdist sequence similarity added in when clustering inside HLA-allele-positive subsets. Repertoires with fewer than 30,000 or more than 120,000 public chains were left out of co-occurrence clustering, as were a few repertoires with anomalous nucleotide sharing. What TCRdb holds here is the immuneACCESS table cut down to in-frame rearrangements. Part of the clones is not present; checked against another copy, under half of the missing clones reflect an unresolved V gene, and the others are unexplained. V and J calls and clone size are copied from that table; D and trimming were computed from the DNA. This sample comprises roughly 190,000 clones, around 84% of them detected only once. The ten largest clonotypes hold 1.5% to 2% of the sample.

The origin of this receptor is a woman between 18 and 29 years old in good health and CMV-seronegative. The chain is assembled from TRBV5-4 and TRBJ2-1; possibly the D gene is TRBD2, per 5 matching bases. The source material was PBMCs. The CDR3 sequence is CASSLRGAYNEQFF. The DNA sequence is as follows: TGTGCCAGCAGCTTGCGGGGTGCATACAATGAGCAGTTCTTC.